The 16 T cell receptor beta chains reported below all come from one sample, sequenced in a study of blood T cell repertoires in COVID-19. Here immunoSEQ multiplex PCR was the method, and the copy in TCRdb shows in-frame clones only, minus some. The repertoire holds some 260,000 clones, with 70% to 90% as singletons. Input material: peripheral blood. These TCRs come from a man between 18 and 35 years old with active or convalescent COVID-19.

The chain joins TRBV5-1 to TRBJ2-5, with D tentatively TRBD1 (5 bases). The germline V gene has CDR1 SGHRS and CDR2 YFSETQ. Trimming left V 2 bases short and J 3 bases short, with 11 bases between. The CDR3 runs 14 residues. The CDR3 DNA reads TGCGCCAGCAGCTTACAGGTAACGGAAGAGACCCAGTACTTC. Translating it yields CASSLQVTEETQYF.

The rearrangement uses TRBV30 and TRBJ2-7, with TRBD2 identical over 7 bases. V dropped 3 bases and J dropped 4; count of bases not matched to a gene: 3. CDR1 GTSNPN and CDR2 SVGIG come from the germline V gene (reference sequence). This CDR3 is built from 12 residues. The CDR3 DNA follows: TGTGCCTGGAGCCGGACTAGATACGAGCAGTACTTC. Translation gives CAWSRTRYEQYF.

This clone was observed a handful of times. This rearrangement joins TRBV18 to TRBJ1-1; 12 positions match TRBD1. The J segment lost 4 bases and the V segment lost 3 bases, leaving 6 bases of the junction unmatched. Germline V CDR1 and CDR2: KGHSH, LQKENI. The CDR3 is 16 residues long. The CDR3 loop reads CASSPRGQGAGTEAFF. The DNA for the CDR3 is TGTGCCAGCTCACCCCGGGGACAGGGGGCTGGCACTGAAGCTTTCTTT.

V gene TRBV11-2 combines with J gene TRBJ1-1; tentatively, D is TRBD1 (6 bases). V was clipped by 5 bases and J by 0 bases, with 7 bases between them. CDR1 SGHAT and CDR2 FQNNGV come from the germline V gene. This CDR3 contains 13 residues. The CDR3 sequence: CASSGQLNTEAFF. CDR3 nucleotide sequence: TGTGCCAGCAGCGGACAGTTGAACACTGAAGCTTTCTTT.

The chain links TRBV27 to TRBJ2-3; 12 positions match TRBD2. There are 15 residues in the CDR3. Trimming cost V 5 bases and J 4 bases; bases outside gene matches: 4. Per germline, CDR1 MNHEY and CDR2 SMNVEV (reference sequence). CDR3 in DNA: TGTGCCAGCAGTAGACTAGCGGGAGTTGCAGATACGCAGTATTTT. Amino acids: CASSRLAGVADTQYF.

This clone was detected once. The gene calls are TRBV5-1 and TRBJ1-2; the D is unclear. V dropped 4 bases and J dropped 1 base, with 14 bases sitting between them. The CDR3 totals 15 residues. The germline CDR1 and CDR2 sequences are SGHRS and YFSETQ. This chain's CDR3 is CASSPTGTGNYGYTF. The DNA for the CDR3 is TGCGCCAGCAGCCCCACCGGAACGGGTAACTATGGCTACACCTTC.

The chain links TRBV5-1 to TRBJ1-6; possible D gene TRBD1, 6 bases. Trimming pared 5 bases from V and 3 bases from J, leaving 12 bases between. CDR1 SGHRS and CDR2 YFSETQ come from the germline V gene. The CDR3 runs to 15 residues. The CDR3 loop is CASRDTGNYNSPLHF. In DNA form, the CDR3 reads TGCGCCAGCAGGGATACAGGGAACTATAATTCACCCCTCCACTTT.

A single count supports this clone. This chain connects TRBV4-3 to TRBJ1-6; D gene uncertain. Germline V CDR1 and CDR2: LGHNA, YSLEER. This CDR3 has 17 residues. The germline V and J ends were trimmed by 0 bases and 6 bases, with 15 bases remaining between them. CDR3 coding DNA: TGCGCCAGCAGCCAAGAGTTGAGTCGGCGGTTTAATTCACCCCTCCACTTT. Residues: CASSQELSRRFNSPLHF.

For the CDR3, the DNA is TGTGCCAGCAGTTGGGACGGGACAGGGAAAGCCTATGGCTACACCTTC. Translating it yields CASSWDGTGKAYGYTF. The gene calls are TRBV6-5 and TRBJ1-2, with TRBD1 identical over 9 bases. Germline V lookup: CDR1 MNHEY, CDR2 SVGAGI. The CDR3 is 16 residues long. The ends lost 4 bases at V and 4 bases at J; junction bases unmatched: 10.

The rearrangement links TRBV30 to TRBJ1-2; TRBD1 might be the D (6 bases). There are 12 residues in the CDR3. Deletions cut 8 bases from V and 0 bases from J, with 10 bases between. Germline-derived CDR1 and CDR2 are GTSNPN and SVGIG (reference sequence). The CDR3 region is CAGQLANYGYTF. CDR3 nucleotide sequence: TGTGCCGGACAGTTAGCTAACTATGGCTACACCTTC.

The rearrangement links TRBV27 to TRBJ1-5; no clear D gene. The CDR3 has 14 residues. V lost 2 bases, J lost 7 bases, and 12 bases lay in between. Germline values: CDR1 MNHEY, CDR2 SMNVEV (reference sequence). The CDR3 loop reads CASSLQGAGQPQHF. CDR3 bases: TGTGCCAGCAGTTTACAAGGAGCTGGACAGCCCCAGCATTTT.

The J gene is TRBJ1-5, the V gene TRBV2, with D perhaps matching TRBD1 (5 bases). The CDR3 runs 14 residues. Germline V lookup: CDR1 SNHLY, CDR2 FYNNEI. Deletions cut 7 bases from V and 4 bases from J, with 14 bases between. The CDR3 sequence is CASKLGTSNQPQHF. The CDR3 DNA reads as TGTGCCAGCAAACTCGGGACTTCTAATCAGCCCCAGCATTTT.

V gene TRBV6-2 or TRBV6-3 combines with J gene TRBJ1-1; the D gene is possibly TRBD1 (6 bases). The CDR3 sequence is 15 residues long. V lost 4 bases to trimming and J lost 3 bases, with 15 bases between them. The germline V gene has CDR1 MNHEY and CDR2 SVGEGT. The CDR3: CASSSLRTDHTEAFF. CDR3 coding DNA: TGTGCCAGCAGTTCCCTCAGGACAGATCACACTGAAGCTTTCTTT.

The V and J genes are TRBV9 and TRBJ2-3; D gene ambiguous. The CDR3 runs to 11 residues. Looked up from germline, CDR1 is SGDLS and CDR2 is YYNGEE. V lost 4 bases to trimming and J lost 6 bases, with 6 bases between them. The CDR3 DNA is TGTGCCAGCAGCACCGCGGATACGCAGTATTTT. This translates into CASSTADTQYF. Drawing the rest from reference TRBV9 and TRBJ2-3, the complete variable domain is DSGVTQTPKHLITATGQRVTLRCSPRSGDLSVYWYQQSLDQGLQFLIQYYNGEERAKGNILERFSAQQFPDLHSELNLSSLELGDSALYFCASSTADTQYFGPGTRLTVL.

The J gene is TRBJ2-2, the V gene TRBV7-9; D uncertain. The germline CDR1 and CDR2 sequences are SEHNR and FQNEAQ (reference sequence). The CDR3 is 18 amino acids. V was trimmed by 3 bases and J by 3 bases, leaving 20 bases between them. The CDR3 sequence: CASSFIFRLQSDTGELFF. In nucleotides, the CDR3 is TGTGCCAGCAGCTTCATTTTTAGACTCCAAAGCGACACCGGGGAGCTGTTTTTT.

This rearrangement joins TRBV19 to TRBJ2-5, with D possibly being TRBD2 (6 bases). Germline V lookup: CDR1 LNHDA, CDR2 SQIVND (reference sequence). V was cut by 1 base and J by 4 bases, with 13 bases left in between. This CDR3 is 15 amino acids long. CDR3 sequence reads: CASSIAAGSGETQYF. As DNA, the CDR3 is TGTGCCAGTAGTATAGCCGCAGGTAGCGGAGAGACCCAGTACTTC.